This T cell receptor (beta chain) was captured in a study of cytomegalovirus exposure and HLA in healthy donors. Data came from immunoSEQ multiplex PCR; TCRdb stores just in-frame clones and leaves some out. The data hold more than 95,000 clones, with approximately 94% observed a single time. J was trimmed by 4 bases and V by 4 bases; bases with no gene match: 9. This CDR3 region has 15 residues. CDR1 is MNHEY and CDR2 is SMNVEV in the germline V gene (reference sequence). The clonotype comes from a woman between 18 and 30 years old in good health and CMV-seronegative. The material sequenced was PBMCs. The rearrangement uses TRBV27 and TRBJ1-2; 7 nucleotides agree with TRBD1. Here the CDR3 reads CASSSAQTGSYGYTF. DNA of the CDR3: TGTGCCAGCAGTTCCGCCCAGACAGGGTCCTATGGCTACACCTTC.